This entry describes one TCR beta chain. The antigen remains undetermined. This record belongs to a study of somatic mutations in cytotoxic T cells in rheumatoid arthritis. Turning to the study itself: Nearly 100% purity was obtained when some V beta antibody-stained T-cell populations were flow-sorted; these included V beta1+ cells sequenced for TCRB.

The assay was immunoSEQ multiplex PCR, and TCRdb's table has in-frame clones only and misses some. The sample carries more than 20,000 clones, 82% recorded once. Findings of the study overall: Antigen targets of the expanded CD8+ clones remained unidentified. The CD8+ clonality of rheumatoid arthritis patients increased with age, whereas that of healthy controls did not.

Positive magnetic bead selection isolated CD4+ and CD8+ cells, and flow cytometry checked purity. The CDR3 totals 12 residues. Germline assignment: CDR1 LNHDA and CDR2 SQIVND (reference sequence). Deletions cut 4 bases from V and 3 bases from J, with 7 bases between. This chain links TRBV19 with TRBJ2-7, with a weak D call TRBD1 (6 bases). The receptor was isolated from a man aged 45-65 years in good health. Sequenced: CD8+ T cells sorted from blood. This CDR3 reads CASSKDSYEQYF. The CDR3 DNA reads TGTGCCAGTAGTAAGGACAGCTACGAGCAGTACTTC. Full variable domain (remainder filled in from reference TRBV19 and TRBJ2-7): DGGITQSPKYLFRKEGQNVTLSCEQNLNHDAMYWYRQDPGQGLRLIYYSQIVNDFQKGDIAEGYSVSREKKESFPLTVTSAQKNPTAFYLCASSKDSYEQYFGPGTRLTVT.